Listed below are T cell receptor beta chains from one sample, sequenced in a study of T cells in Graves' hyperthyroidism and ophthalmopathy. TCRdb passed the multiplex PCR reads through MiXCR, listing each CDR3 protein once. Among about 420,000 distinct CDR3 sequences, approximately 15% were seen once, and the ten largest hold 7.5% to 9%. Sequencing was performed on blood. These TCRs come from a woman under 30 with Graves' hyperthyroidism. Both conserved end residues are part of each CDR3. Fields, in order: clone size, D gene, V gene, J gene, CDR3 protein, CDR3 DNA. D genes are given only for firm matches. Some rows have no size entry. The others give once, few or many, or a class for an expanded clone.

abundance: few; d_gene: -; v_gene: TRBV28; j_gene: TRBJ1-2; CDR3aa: CAIDSAYGYTF; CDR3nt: TGTGCCATAGATAGCGCCTATGGCTACACCTTC
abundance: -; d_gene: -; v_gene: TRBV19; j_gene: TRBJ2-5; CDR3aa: CASSIGQVQETQYF; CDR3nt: TGTGCCAGTAGTATAGGGCAGGTTCAAGAGACCCAGTACTTC
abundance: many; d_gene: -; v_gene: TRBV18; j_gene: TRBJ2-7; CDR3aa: CASSPTGSLEQYF; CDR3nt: TGTGCCAGCTCACCTACAGGTTCCCTCGAGCAGTACTTC
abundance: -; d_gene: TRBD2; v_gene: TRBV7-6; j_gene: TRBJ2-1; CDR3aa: CASSPFKRETNEQFF; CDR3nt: TGTGCCAGCAGCCCCTTCAAGCGGGAGACGAATGAGCAGTTCTTC
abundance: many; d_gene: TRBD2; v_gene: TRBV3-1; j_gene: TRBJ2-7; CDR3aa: CASSQEGLSGRDSYEQYF; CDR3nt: TGTGCCAGCAGCCAAGAGGGGCTTAGCGGGAGAGACTCCTACGAGCAGTACTTC
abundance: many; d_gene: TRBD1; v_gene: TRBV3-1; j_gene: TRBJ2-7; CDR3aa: CASSAGTGWYEQYF; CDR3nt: TGTGCCAGCAGTGCCGGGACAGGGTGGTACGAGCAGTACTTC
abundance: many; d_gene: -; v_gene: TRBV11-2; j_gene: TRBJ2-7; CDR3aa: CASSFIEDDYEQYF; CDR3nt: TGTGCCAGCAGCTTCATAGAGGACGACTACGAGCAGTACTTC
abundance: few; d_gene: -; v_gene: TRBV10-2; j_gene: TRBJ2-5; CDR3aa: CASTRSGPEETQYF; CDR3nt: TGCGCCAGCACCCGTAGCGGCCCCGAAGAGACCCAGTACTTC
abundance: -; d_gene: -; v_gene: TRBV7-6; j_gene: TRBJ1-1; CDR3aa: CASSTGLNTEAFF; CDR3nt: TGTGCCAGCAGTACGGGGCTGAACACTGAAGCTTTCTTT
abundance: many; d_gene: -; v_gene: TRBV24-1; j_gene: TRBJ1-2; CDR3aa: CATSDPGRSINGYTF; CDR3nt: TGTGCCACCAGTGACCCGGGTCGATCCATCAATGGCTACACCTTC
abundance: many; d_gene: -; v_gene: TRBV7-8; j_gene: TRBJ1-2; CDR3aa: CASSFAQGIGYTF; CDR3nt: TGTGCCAGCAGCTTCGCACAGGGTATAGGCTACACCTTC
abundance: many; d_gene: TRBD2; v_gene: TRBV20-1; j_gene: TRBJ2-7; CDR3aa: CSATRAGTSGGISYEQYF; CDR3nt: TGCAGTGCTACAAGGGCCGGGACTAGCGGGGGGATCTCCTACGAGCAGTACTTC
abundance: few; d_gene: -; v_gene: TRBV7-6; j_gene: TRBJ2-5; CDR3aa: CASSSPGSGETQYF; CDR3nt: TGTGCCAGCAGCTCCCCAGGCTCCGGGGAGACCCAGTACTTC
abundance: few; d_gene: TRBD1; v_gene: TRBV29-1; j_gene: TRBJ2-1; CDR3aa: CSVGTGSNEQFF; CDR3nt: TGCAGCGTTGGGACAGGGAGCAATGAGCAGTTCTTC
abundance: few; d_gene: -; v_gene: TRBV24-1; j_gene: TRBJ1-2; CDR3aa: CATSDRSEAGYTF; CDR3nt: TGTGCCACCAGTGACAGATCGGAAGCCGGCTACACCTTC
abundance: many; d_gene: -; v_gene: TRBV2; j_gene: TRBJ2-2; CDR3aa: CASSEALLAGELFF; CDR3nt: TGTGCCAGCAGTGAAGCGCTATTGGCCGGGGAGCTGTTTTTT
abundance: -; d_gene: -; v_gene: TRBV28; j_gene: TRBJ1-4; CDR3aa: CASSLGAQLFF; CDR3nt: TGTGCCAGCAGTTTGGGGGCACAACTGTTTTTT
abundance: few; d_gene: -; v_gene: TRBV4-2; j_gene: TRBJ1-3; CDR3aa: CASSHVATGSGNTIYF; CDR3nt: TGTGCCAGCAGCCATGTCGCGACAGGCTCTGGAAACACCATATATTTT
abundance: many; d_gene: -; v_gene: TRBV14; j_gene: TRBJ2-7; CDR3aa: CASSPGTAKQYF; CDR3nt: TGTGCCAGCAGCCCAGGGACGGCAAAGCAGTACTTC
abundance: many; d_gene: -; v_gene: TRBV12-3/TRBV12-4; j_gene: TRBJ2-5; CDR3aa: CASSMGGPETQYF; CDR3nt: TGTGCCAGCAGTATGGGGGGCCCGGAGACCCAGTACTTC
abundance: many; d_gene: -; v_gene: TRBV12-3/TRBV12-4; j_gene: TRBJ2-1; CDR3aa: CASSPIQGRDEQFF; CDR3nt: TGTGCCAGCAGTCCTATACAGGGTCGGGATGAGCAGTTCTTC
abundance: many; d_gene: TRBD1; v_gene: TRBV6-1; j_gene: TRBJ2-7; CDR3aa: CASSEGQGGGEQYF; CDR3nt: TGTGCCAGCAGTGAAGGACAGGGTGGCGGCGAGCAGTACTTC
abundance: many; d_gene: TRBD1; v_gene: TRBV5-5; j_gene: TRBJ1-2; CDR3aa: CASSSQGAYTF; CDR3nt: TGTGCCAGCAGCTCCCAGGGGGCCTACACCTTC
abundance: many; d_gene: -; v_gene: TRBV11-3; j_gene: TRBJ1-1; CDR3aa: CASSLGLPMNTEAFF; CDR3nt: TGTGCCAGCAGCTTGGGACTGCCCATGAACACTGAAGCTTTCTTT
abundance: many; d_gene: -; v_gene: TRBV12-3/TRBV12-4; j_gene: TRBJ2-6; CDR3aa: CASSLFFPSGANVLTF; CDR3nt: TGTGCCAGCAGTTTATTTTTCCCCTCTGGGGCCAACGTCCTGACTTTC
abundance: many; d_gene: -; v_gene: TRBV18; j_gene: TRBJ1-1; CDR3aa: CASSPASDNTEAFF; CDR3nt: TGTGCCAGCTCACCGGCATCAGATAACACTGAAGCTTTCTTT
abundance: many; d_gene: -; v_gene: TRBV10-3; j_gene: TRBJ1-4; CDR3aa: CAISESSGYNNEKLFF; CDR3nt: TGTGCCATCAGTGAGTCGTCGGGTTACAATAATGAAAAACTGTTTTTT
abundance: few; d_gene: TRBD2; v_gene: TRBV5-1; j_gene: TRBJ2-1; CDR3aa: CASSPGGCGTQFF; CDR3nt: TGCGCCAGCAGCCCGGGGGGGTGCGGGACGCAGTTCTTC
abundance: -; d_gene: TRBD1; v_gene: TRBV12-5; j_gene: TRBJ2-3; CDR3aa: CASGLSGQPSTDTQYF; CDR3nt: TGTGCTAGTGGTTTGTCGGGACAGCCTAGCACAGATACGCAGTATTTT
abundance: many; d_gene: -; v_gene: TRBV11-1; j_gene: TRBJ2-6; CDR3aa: CASSLRGLRSGANVLTF; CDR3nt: TGTGCCAGCAGCTTACGAGGGTTAAGATCTGGGGCCAACGTCCTGACTTTC
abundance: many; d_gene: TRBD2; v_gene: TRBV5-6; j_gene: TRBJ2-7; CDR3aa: CASSWEASGEQYF; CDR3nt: TGTGCCAGCAGCTGGGAGGCTAGCGGCGAGCAGTACTTC
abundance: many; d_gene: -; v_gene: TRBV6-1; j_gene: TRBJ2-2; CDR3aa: CASTISLATGELFF; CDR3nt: TGTGCCAGCACCATTTCACTAGCCACCGGGGAGCTGTTTTTT
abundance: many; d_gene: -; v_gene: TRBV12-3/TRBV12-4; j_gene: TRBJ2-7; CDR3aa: CASSLEGGGSYEQYF; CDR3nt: TGTGCCAGCAGTTTAGAGGGAGGGGGTTCCTACGAGCAGTACTTC
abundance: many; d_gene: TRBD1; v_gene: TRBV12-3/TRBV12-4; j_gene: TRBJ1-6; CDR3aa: CASSQLDRVRNSPLHF; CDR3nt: TGTGCCAGCAGTCAACTGGACAGGGTTCGTAATTCACCCCTCCACTTT
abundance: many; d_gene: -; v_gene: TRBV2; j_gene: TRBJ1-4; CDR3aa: CASSEEGGTSNEKLFF; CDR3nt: TGTGCCAGCAGTGAAGAGGGCGGCACTTCTAATGAAAAACTGTTTTTT
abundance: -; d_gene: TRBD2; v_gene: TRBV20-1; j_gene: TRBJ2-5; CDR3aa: CSSEGGREWSQETQYF; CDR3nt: TGCAGTTCCGAAGGCGGGCGGGAGTGGTCCCAAGAGACCCAGTACTTC
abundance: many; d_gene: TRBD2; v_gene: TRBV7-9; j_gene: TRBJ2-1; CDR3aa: CASSAPTSSYNEQFF; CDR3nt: TGTGCCAGCAGCGCTCCGACTAGCAGCTACAATGAGCAGTTCTTC
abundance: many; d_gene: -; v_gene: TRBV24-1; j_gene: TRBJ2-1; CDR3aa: CATSDLGGIGLNEQFF; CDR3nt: TGTGCCACCAGTGATTTGGGGGGGATAGGTCTTAATGAGCAGTTCTTC
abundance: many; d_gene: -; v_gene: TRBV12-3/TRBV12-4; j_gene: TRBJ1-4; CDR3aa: CASSLRAAEKLFF; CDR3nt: TGTGCCAGCAGCCTTCGGGCTGCTGAAAAACTGTTTTTT
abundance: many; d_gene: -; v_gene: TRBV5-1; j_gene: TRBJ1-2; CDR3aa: CASSLGFPRGYTF; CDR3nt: TGCGCCAGCAGCCTGGGCTTTCCCAGGGGCTACACCTTC
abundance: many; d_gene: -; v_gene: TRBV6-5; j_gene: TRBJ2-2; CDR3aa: CASSYSVDNTGELFF; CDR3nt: TGTGCCAGCAGTTACTCCGTAGACAACACCGGGGAGCTGTTTTTT
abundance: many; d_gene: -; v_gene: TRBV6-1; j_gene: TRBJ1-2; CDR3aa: CASSDRSREELGYTF; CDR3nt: TGTGCCAGCAGTGATCGGAGTCGGGAGGAGCTTGGCTACACCTTC
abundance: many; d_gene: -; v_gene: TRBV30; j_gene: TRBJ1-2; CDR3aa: CAWSGSLGYGYTF; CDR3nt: TGTGCCTGGAGTGGAAGTCTGGGGTATGGCTACACCTTC
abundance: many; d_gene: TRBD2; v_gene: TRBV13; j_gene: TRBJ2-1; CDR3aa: CASSSLLSGSMDEQFF; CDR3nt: TGTGCCAGCAGCTCCCTACTTAGCGGGAGTATGGATGAGCAGTTCTTC
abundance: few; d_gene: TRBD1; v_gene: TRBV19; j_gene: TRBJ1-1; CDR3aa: CASSRGQGTEAFF; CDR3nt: TGTGCCAGTAGTAGGGGACAGGGCACTGAAGCTTTCTTT
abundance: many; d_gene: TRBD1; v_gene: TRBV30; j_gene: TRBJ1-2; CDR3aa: CAWNRGEGYTF; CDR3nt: TGTGCCTGGAACAGGGGCGAGGGCTACACCTTC
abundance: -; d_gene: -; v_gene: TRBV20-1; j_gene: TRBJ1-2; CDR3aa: CSARIEGRYGYTF; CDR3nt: TGCAGTGCTAGAATCGAAGGGAGGTATGGCTACACCTTC
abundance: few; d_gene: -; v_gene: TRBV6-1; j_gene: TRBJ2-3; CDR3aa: CASTTDLFSDTQYF; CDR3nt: TGTGCCAGCACCACGGACCTCTTCTCAGATACGCAGTATTTT
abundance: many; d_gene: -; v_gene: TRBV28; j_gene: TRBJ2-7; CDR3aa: CASSPAGQKPYEQYF; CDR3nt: TGTGCCAGCAGTCCGGCGGGACAGAAACCCTACGAGCAGTACTTC
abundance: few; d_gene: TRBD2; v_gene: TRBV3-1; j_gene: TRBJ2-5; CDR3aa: CASSPPLAGTSQETQYF; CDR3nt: TGTGCCAGCAGTCCACCCTTAGCGGGGACGAGCCAAGAGACCCAGTACTTC
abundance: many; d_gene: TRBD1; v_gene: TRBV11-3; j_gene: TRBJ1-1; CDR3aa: CASSEAGGTEAFF; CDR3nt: TGTGCCAGCAGCGAAGCAGGGGGCACTGAAGCTTTCTTT